This is a list of T cell receptor beta chains from one sample in a study of shared clonotypes between healthy human individuals. TCRdb's table, derived via immunoSEQ multiplex PCR, lists solely in-frame clones and lacks some. The table shows roughly 2 million clones, with more than 90% occurring only once. Sequenced input: naive CD4+ T cells sorted from blood. Receptor source: a man aged 18-30 years in good health. Each CDR3 is given with its conserved first and last residue. The D gene is left open where the match is weak. Part of the rows lack a size; the others show once, few, many or a class for expanded clones.

once	NA	TRBJ1-3	TRBV19	TGTGCCAGTAGTACCACATCCGGCTCTGGAAACACCATATATTTT	CASSTTSGSGNTIYF
NA	TRBD2	TRBJ2-7	TRBV9	TGTGCCAGCAGCCCCGCCCAGACTAGCGGGAGGGCCTCCGAGCAGTACTTC	CASSPAQTSGRASEQYF
NA	NA	TRBJ2-2	TRBV7-3	TGTGCCAGCAGCAGCCGACAAACCGGGGAGCTGTTTTTT	CASSSRQTGELFF
once	NA	TRBJ2-3	TRBV9	TGTGCCAGCAGCGTAGATACTAGTTACACAGATACGCAGTATTTT	CASSVDTSYTDTQYF
NA	TRBD2	TRBJ2-5	TRBV6-1	TGTGCCAGCAGCCCCGGACTAGCGGGATTGGTGACCCAGTACTTC	CASSPGLAGLVTQYF
NA	NA	TRBJ2-4	TRBV25-1	TGTGCCAGCAGTGAATCGGAGACCCGCCGGTACTTC	CASSESETRRYF
NA	NA	TRBJ1-4	TRBV28	TGTGCCAGCAGTCCGCTGGGGGGAGGCGAAAAACTGTTTTTT	CASSPLGGGEKLFF
NA	TRBD1	TRBJ2-7	TRBV6-1	TGTGCCAGCAGTGCGATCGGACAGGCCAGCTCCTACGAGCAGTACTTC	CASSAIGQASSYEQYF
NA	NA	TRBJ1-6	TRBV4-1	TGCGCCAGCAGCCAAATTGCCGGTACGGGTTCACCCCTCCACTTT	CASSQIAGTGSPLHF
NA	TRBD1	TRBJ1-2	TRBV6-4	TGTGCCAGCAGTGACGACAGGGGGCATGGCTACACCTTC	CASSDDRGHGYTF
NA	NA	TRBJ1-6	TRBV6-5	TGTGCCAGCAGGGGGGCGACAGGCAATAATTCACCCCTCCACTTT	CASRGATGNNSPLHF
NA	TRBD2	TRBJ2-7	TRBV18	TGTGCCAGCTCATTCAGCGGGAGTACCTACGAGCAGTACTTC	CASSFSGSTYEQYF
NA	TRBD1	TRBJ1-3	TRBV7-8	TGTGCCAGCAGCTTACGGACAGGGGCTCCGCCGGAGTCTGGAAACACCATATATTTT	CASSLRTGAPPESGNTIYF
NA	TRBD2	TRBJ2-7	TRBV25-1	TGTGCGTCAGGACTAGCGGGCTCCTACGAGCAGTACTTC	CASGLAGSYEQYF
NA	TRBD1	TRBJ1-1	TRBV5-1	TGCGCCAGCAGCTCGACAGGGATTGGGTCCGGGGGTGAAGCTTTCTTT	CASSSTGIGSGGEAFF
NA	NA	TRBJ1-4	TRBV7-9	TGTGCCAGCAGCCCACAGGGTGTCGGTAATGAAAAACTGTTTTTT	CASSPQGVGNEKLFF
NA	TRBD2	TRBJ2-1	TRBV5-1	TGCGCCAGCAGCACCTCGGGGCGGGGGGTAAACGAAGAGCAGTTCTTC	CASSTSGRGVNEEQFF
NA	TRBD2	TRBJ2-5	TRBV14	TGTGCCAGCAGCCAAGGGCAGCGGGGGGAGACCCAGTACTTC	CASSQGQRGETQYF
NA	NA	TRBJ1-5	TRBV21-1	TGTGCCAGCAGCCGACGCGTGGGAATTAGCAATCAGCCCCAGCATTTT	CASSRRVGISNQPQHF
NA	NA	TRBJ2-2	TRBV6-5	TGTGCCAGCAACGGGGGTAACACCGGGGAGCTGTTTTTT	CASNGGNTGELFF
NA	NA	TRBJ1-1	TRBV10-3	TGTGCCATCAGTCGGGACCCGAACACTGAAGCTTTCTTT	CAISRDPNTEAFF
NA	TRBD2	TRBJ2-7	TRBV9	TGTGCCAGCAGCGTAGGGCGGGAGGGCCGCCACGAGCAGTACTTC	CASSVGREGRHEQYF
NA	NA	TRBJ2-2	TRBV14	TGTGCCAGCAGCCAAACGTATATGTCTCTCCCCGGGGAGCTGTTTTTT	CASSQTYMSLPGELFF
NA	NA	TRBJ1-6	TRBV27	TGTGCCAGCAGTCCCCTCCATTCACCCCTCCACTTT	CASSPLHSPLHF
NA	NA	TRBJ1-5	TRBV7-9	TGTGCCAGCAGCTCAATGGGGTCGGGATTCAATCAGCCCCAGCATTTT	CASSSMGSGFNQPQHF
NA	NA	TRBJ2-3	TRBV27	TGTGCCAGCAGTCAGGAGGTGGGTACGCAGTATTTT	CASSQEVGTQYF
NA	NA	TRBJ2-1	TRBV11-3	TGTGCCAGCAGCTTAGGTCCCTCCTACAATGAGCAGTTCTTC	CASSLGPSYNEQFF
NA	TRBD2	TRBJ2-7	TRBV30	TGTGCCTGGGATCTGCGGGAGGGTCTCTTCAAGCAGTACTTC	CAWDLREGLFKQYF
NA	NA	TRBJ2-2	TRBV5-4	TGTGCCAGCAGTAAGGCCGACCGGGCGGTCGGGGAGCTGTTTTTT	CASSKADRAVGELFF
NA	TRBD1	TRBJ1-2	TRBV5-8	TGTGCCAGCAGCTCGGGACAGGGTATCCCTAGAGGCTACACCTTC	CASSSGQGIPRGYTF
NA	NA	TRBJ1-1	TRBV6-5	TGTGCCAGTTACCTCGGGGCGATGAACACTGAAGCTTTCTTT	CASYLGAMNTEAFF